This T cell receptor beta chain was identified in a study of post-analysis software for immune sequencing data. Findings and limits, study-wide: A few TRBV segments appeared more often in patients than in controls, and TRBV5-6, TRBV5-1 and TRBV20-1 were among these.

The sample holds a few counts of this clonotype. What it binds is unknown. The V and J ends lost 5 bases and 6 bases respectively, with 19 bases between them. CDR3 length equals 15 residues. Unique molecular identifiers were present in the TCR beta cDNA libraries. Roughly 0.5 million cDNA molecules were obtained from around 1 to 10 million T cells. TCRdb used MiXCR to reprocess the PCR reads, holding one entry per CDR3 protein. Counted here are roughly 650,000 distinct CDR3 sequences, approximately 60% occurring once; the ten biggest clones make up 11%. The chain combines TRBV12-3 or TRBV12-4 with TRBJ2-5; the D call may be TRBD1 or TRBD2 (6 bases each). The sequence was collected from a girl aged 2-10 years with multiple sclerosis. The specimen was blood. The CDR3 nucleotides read TGTGCCAGCAGTCTCCGGGGGCTAGCGCGGCAGACCCAGTACTTC. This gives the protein CASSLRGLARQTQYF.